What follows is one TCR beta chain and its context. The authors ran a second PCR of 7 to 11 cycles using a sample-barcoded 5' primer and a J-beta primer mix. In TCRdb, the 5' RACE reads were re-called with MiXCR into one record per CDR3 protein. The sample yields over a million distinct CDR3 sequences, roughly 60% seen once. Germline V gene lookup returns CDR1 LGHNA and CDR2 YSLEER. This CDR3 spans 17 amino acids. After removal of 4 bases from V and 1 base from J, the junction contained 8 bases not matched to a gene. At least 5.5 micrograms of total RNA were extracted per sample. The data derive from a study of blood T cells in healthy people across ages.

Material for sequencing was blood. The TCR was taken from a man younger than 30 in good health. The V gene is TRBV4-3, the J gene TRBJ1-4; TRBD1 matches 8 bases. The CDR3 loop reads CASSPGQGVGTNEKLFF. CDR3 DNA sequence: TGCGCCAGCAGCCCTGGACAGGGTGTTGGAACTAATGAAAAACTGTTTTTT.